This TCR beta chain stems from a study of T cell repertoires in cytomegalovirus infection (dated by TCRdb to between 2018 and 2020). In the study overall: The HLA type of each donor mattered for the analysis, because public TCR beta signatures pointed to carriage of CMV infection along with the matching HLA type.

Results and caveats for the whole study, not just this receptor: In both this cohort and an independent roughly 400-donor cohort, the cumulative frequency of public TCR beta family members distinguished carriers of CMV infection plus the relevant HLA type. The ex vivo response was dominated by HLA-C-restricted CMV-specific TCR beta clonotypes, which also provided the single most frequent clonotype in two of eight donors.

The sequencing machine was an Illumina HiSeq 1500. Starting from the raw public reads, TCRdb applied fastp trimming at Q25, assembled clones with MiXCR and retained in-frame beta chains. Entries that share a CDR3 protein sequence are merged under the most common genes and DNA. This sample comprises roughly 180,000 distinct CDR3 sequences, 28% of them detected only once. Together, the top ten hold 30% to 40% of the sample. This clonotype was seen more than once but under ten times. Its antigen remains unidentified. Per-nucleotide qualities are absent, and no much larger clonotype sits a single base away. Spanning cysteine to phenylalanine, the CDR3 consists of 16 amino acids. Only the CDR3 region is kept as DNA, spanning 48 bases read in frame from base 1. CDR1 and CDR2 are drawn from the germline V gene (reference sequence): LNHDA, SQIVND. V was cut back by 7 bases and J by 0 bases, leaving a gap of 16 bases between them.

The chain links TRBV19 with TRBJ1-3; no confident D gene assignment can be made. The sequenced sample consisted of PBMCs. The source is a human donor in good health (CMV status not recorded). Some clones in this sample may be carry-over from other donors' samples. The bases read TGTGCCAGTAACCCAGTGACACGCTTCTCTGGAAACACCATATATTTT. This sequence encodes CASNPVTRFSGNTIYF.